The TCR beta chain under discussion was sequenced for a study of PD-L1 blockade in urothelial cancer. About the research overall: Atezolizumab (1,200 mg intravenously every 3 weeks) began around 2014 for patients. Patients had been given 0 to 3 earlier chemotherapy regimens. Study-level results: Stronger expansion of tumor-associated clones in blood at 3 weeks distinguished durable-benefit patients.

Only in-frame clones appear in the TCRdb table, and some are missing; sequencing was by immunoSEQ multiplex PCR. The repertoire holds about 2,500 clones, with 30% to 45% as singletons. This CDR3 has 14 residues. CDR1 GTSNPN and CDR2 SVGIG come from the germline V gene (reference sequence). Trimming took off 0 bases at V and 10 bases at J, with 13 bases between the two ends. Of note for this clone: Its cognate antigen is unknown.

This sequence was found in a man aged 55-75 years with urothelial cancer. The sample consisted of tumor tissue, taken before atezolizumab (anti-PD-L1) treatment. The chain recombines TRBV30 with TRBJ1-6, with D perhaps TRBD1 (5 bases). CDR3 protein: CAWSVAGPSSPLHF. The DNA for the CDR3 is TGTGCCTGGAGTGTAGCAGGGCCAAGCTCACCCCTCCACTTT.